This TCR beta chain was observed in a study of blood T cell repertoires in COVID-19. As originally analysed: It was from reference gene primer amplification that nucleated cell counts were estimated. Using immunoSEQ multiplex PCR, the repertoire was profiled, and TCRdb retains in-frame clones only, with some absent. V and J calls and clone size are those listed in that table; D and trimming were worked out from the DNA. The repertoire has tens of thousands of clones, 75% to 80% of them found once; the top ten carry 6.3%. CDR3 length: 16 amino acids. The V gene's germline CDR1 is SGHNT and CDR2 YENEEA. V was pared by 1 base and J by 1 base, with 13 bases between.

The source is a man aged 65 to 85 with COVID-19, enrolled during active disease. V is TRBV11-3 and J is TRBJ2-5; D is possibly TRBD1 (7 bases). Sequencing was performed on peripheral blood. The CDR3 DNA reads TGTGCCAGCAGCTTAGGGGGGGCAGGGGGCCAAGAGACCCAGTACTTC. Translation: CASSLGGAGGQETQYF.